These T cell receptor beta chains were read from a single sample in a study of cytomegalovirus exposure and HLA in healthy donors. The data were produced by immunoSEQ multiplex PCR, yet TCRdb's version contains in-frame clones alone and is incomplete. This table has 100,000 to 150,000 clones, 81% appearing once. What was sequenced was PBMCs. These receptors were obtained from a man aged 18 to 30 in good health and CMV-seropositive. The CDR3 runs from the conserved cysteine through the conserved F or W. The order of the fields is V gene, clone size, D gene, J gene, CDR3 DNA, CDR3 protein. The D gene is left open where the match is weak. Clone size is not always given. Where it is, it says once, few, many or a class for expanded clones.

v_call: TRBV6-5
clone_size: .
d_call: TRBD1
j_call: TRBJ1-2
cdr3_nt: TGTGCCAGCAGCAAACAGGGGTTTGGCTACACCTTC
cdr3_aa: CASSKQGFGYTF

v_call: TRBV10-1
clone_size: .
d_call: .
j_call: TRBJ1-2
cdr3_nt: TGCGCCAGCAGTGACAGCGCCTATGGCTACACCTTC
cdr3_aa: CASSDSAYGYTF

v_call: TRBV6-4
clone_size: .
d_call: TRBD2
j_call: TRBJ2-7
cdr3_nt: TGTGCCAGCAGTGACCCGAGACTAGCGGGGAACTACGAGCAGTACTTC
cdr3_aa: CASSDPRLAGNYEQYF

v_call: TRBV7-2
clone_size: few
d_call: .
j_call: TRBJ1-2
cdr3_nt: TGTGCCAGCAGCTTAGATACGGGGGAAAGGGGCTACACCTTC
cdr3_aa: CASSLDTGERGYTF

v_call: TRBV4-1
clone_size: .
d_call: TRBD1
j_call: TRBJ2-7
cdr3_nt: TGCGCCAGCAGCCACCGCGGGACAGGGGTTTACGAGCAGTACTTC
cdr3_aa: CASSHRGTGVYEQYF

v_call: TRBV30
clone_size: .
d_call: TRBD1
j_call: TRBJ1-2
cdr3_nt: TGTGCCTGGAGTTTTTTGGACAGGGGTAATGGCTACACCTTC
cdr3_aa: CAWSFLDRGNGYTF

v_call: TRBV18
clone_size: .
d_call: TRBD1
j_call: TRBJ1-6
cdr3_nt: TGTGCCAGCTCACCTGGTATGACGGACAGGGGGGGATCACCCCTCCACTTT
cdr3_aa: CASSPGMTDRGGSPLHF

v_call: TRBV6-4
clone_size: .
d_call: TRBD2
j_call: TRBJ2-1
cdr3_nt: TGTGCCAGCAGTGACCTAGGACTAGCGGGTATCAATGAGCAGTTCTTC
cdr3_aa: CASSDLGLAGINEQFF

v_call: TRBV9
clone_size: few
d_call: .
j_call: TRBJ2-3
cdr3_nt: TGTGCCAGCAGCGGCCGGGACTTGAGGACAGATACGCAGTATTTT
cdr3_aa: CASSGRDLRTDTQYF

v_call: TRBV6-1
clone_size: .
d_call: .
j_call: TRBJ2-1
cdr3_nt: TGTGCCAGCAGTGAAGTTCGGGGTCTCTCCTACAATGAGCAGTTCTTC
cdr3_aa: CASSEVRGLSYNEQFF

v_call: TRBV30
clone_size: .
d_call: .
j_call: TRBJ2-7
cdr3_nt: TGTGCCTGGAGTGTCGGCAGGGGATCTTACGAGCAGTACTTC
cdr3_aa: CAWSVGRGSYEQYF

v_call: TRBV29-1
clone_size: .
d_call: .
j_call: TRBJ1-1
cdr3_nt: TGCAGCGTTGGGTACCTTCGCGGACTCGAAGCTTTCTTT
cdr3_aa: CSVGYLRGLEAFF

v_call: TRBV2
clone_size: .
d_call: TRBD1
j_call: TRBJ1-2
cdr3_nt: TGTGCCAGCCGGTTAACAGGGGAGTTCTTGAGTGGCTACACCTTC
cdr3_aa: CASRLTGEFLSGYTF

v_call: TRBV11-3
clone_size: .
d_call: .
j_call: TRBJ2-3
cdr3_nt: TGTGCCAGCAGCTTAGGGTGGGGCACAGATACGCAATATTTT
cdr3_aa: CASSLGWGTDTQYF

v_call: TRBV9
clone_size: .
d_call: .
j_call: TRBJ2-5
cdr3_nt: TGTGCCAGCAGCGTCCGTGATGACCTAGGTGGGTCGGCAGAGACCCAGTACTTC
cdr3_aa: CASSVRDDLGGSAETQYF

v_call: TRBV4-3
clone_size: .
d_call: .
j_call: TRBJ1-6
cdr3_nt: TGCGCCAGCAGCCAAGCCCGAGAGGTTGGCAATTCACCCCTCCACTTT
cdr3_aa: CASSQAREVGNSPLHF

v_call: TRBV6-1
clone_size: .
d_call: .
j_call: TRBJ2-3
cdr3_nt: TGTGCCAGCAGTGAAATGTCCGCGCAGGCAGATACGCAGTATTTT
cdr3_aa: CASSEMSAQADTQYF

v_call: TRBV30
clone_size: .
d_call: TRBD2
j_call: TRBJ2-6
cdr3_nt: TGTGCCTGGAGGCGCCCGGGGGGGGCTATATCATCGTCGGGTTGGGCTTTC
cdr3_aa: CAWRRPGGAISSSGWAF

v_call: TRBV6-1
clone_size: .
d_call: TRBD1
j_call: TRBJ1-2
cdr3_nt: TGTGCCAGCATTCGGGACAGGGGGAACTATGGCTACACCTTC
cdr3_aa: CASIRDRGNYGYTF

v_call: TRBV9
clone_size: .
d_call: .
j_call: TRBJ2-3
cdr3_nt: TGTGCCAGCAGCGTAGCGGGAAGAAGCACAGATACGCAGTATTTT
cdr3_aa: CASSVAGRSTDTQYF